The 10 T cell receptor beta chains reported below all come from one sample, sequenced in a study of shared clonotypes between healthy human individuals. Only in-frame clones appear in the TCRdb table, and some are missing; sequencing was by immunoSEQ multiplex PCR. The table has some 1.5 million clones, over 95% seen once. Sequenced material: naive CD4+ T cells sorted from blood. Subset denoted: CD45RA+ positively selected. The receptors stem from a man in his thirties or forties in good health.

V gene TRBV7-8 combines with J gene TRBJ1-5; D remains ambiguous. Germline values: CDR1 SGHVS, CDR2 FQNEAQ. The CDR3 spans 18 residues. The V gene lost 0 bases and the J gene lost 5 bases, with 20 bases spanning the gap. This CDR3 is CASSLARPSTGKYQPQHF. The CDR3 DNA reads TGTGCCAGCAGCTTAGCACGCCCGTCGACGGGAAAATATCAGCCCCAGCATTTT.

This chain connects TRBV7-8 to TRBJ2-5; D might be TRBD1 or TRBD2, each matching 5 bases. The CDR3 spans 16 residues. Germline V lookup: CDR1 SGHVS, CDR2 FQNEAQ. The V and J ends lost 3 bases and 3 bases respectively, with 17 bases between them. CDR3 loop: CASSFGVRTRKETQYF. The CDR3 region has the DNA TGTGCCAGCAGCTTCGGGGTGAGGACACGGAAAGAGACCCAGTACTTC. Full variable domain (outside the CDR3, taken from reference TRBV7-8 and TRBJ2-5): GAGVSQSPRYKVAKRGQDVALRCDPISGHVSLFWYQQALGQGPEFLTYFQNEAQLDKSGLPSDRFFAERPEGSVSTLKIQRTQQEDSAVYLCASSFGVRTRKETQYFGPGTRLLVL.

The chain employs TRBV5-6 and TRBJ2-1; a possible D gene is TRBD2 (5 bases). The CDR3 length is 15 residues. From germline, CDR1 is SGHDT and CDR2 YYEEEE. Trimming took 5 bases from V and 1 from J, leaving 13 bases between them. The CDR3 DNA sequence: TGTGCCAGCAGACTGGAGGTAGGATCCTACAATGAGCAGTTCTTC. This codes for CASRLEVGSYNEQFF.

This sequence joins TRBV18 and TRBJ2-5; D may be TRBD1 or TRBD2 (5 bases each). The assigned J gene may be wrong: the sequence end matches TRBJ2-7 better. CDR3 length: 14 amino acids. CDR1 is KGHSH and CDR2 is LQKENI in the germline V gene. The CDR3 region is CASSPLGRSYEQYF. CDR3 DNA: TGTGCCAGCTCACCCCTGGGACGCTCCTACGAGCAGTACTTC.

The rearrangement links TRBV11-2 to TRBJ2-7, with 10 bases that match TRBD2. Unmatched junction bases numbered 6, after V lost 1 base and J lost 0 bases. CDR3 length: 17 residues. Per germline, CDR1 SGHAT and CDR2 FQNNGV. For the CDR3, the DNA is TGTGCCAGCAGCTTAGGGCTAGCGGGAGTCTACTCCTACGAGCAGTACTTC. Protein product: CASSLGLAGVYSYEQYF.

This clone showed up just once. This rearrangement joins TRBV7-9 to TRBJ1-4; D is possibly TRBD1 (6 bases). The CDR3 loop spans 14 amino acids. The ends were cut back, 1 base at V and 7 bases at J, with 10 bases in the middle. Germline V gene data show CDR1 as SEHNR and CDR2 as FQNEAQ (reference sequence). DNA of the CDR3: TGTGCCAGCAGCTTAGTGGGGGCACGTGAAAAACTGTTTTTT. This translates into CASSLVGAREKLFF.

The rearrangement uses TRBV27 and TRBJ1-2; 7 positions agree with TRBD1. Unmatched junction bases numbered 11, after V lost 3 bases and J lost 7 bases. Per the germline V gene, CDR1 is MNHEY and CDR2 is SMNVEV (reference sequence). The CDR3 extends over 15 amino acids. Here the CDR3 DNA reads TGTGCCAGCAGTTTCACCCCGGGACAGACTGGTGGCTACACCTTC. Protein: CASSFTPGQTGGYTF.

The V call is TRBV10-3, the J call TRBJ2-1; TRBD2 aligns across 7 bases. Germline V CDR1 and CDR2: ENHRY, SYGVKD. CDR3 length: 16 amino acids. Germline trimming cut 2 bases from V and 0 bases from J; bases unmatched to any gene: 4. The CDR3 nucleotides are TGTGCCATCAGTGAGATCCGCGGGAGCTCCTACAATGAGCAGTTCTTC. Its translation is CAISEIRGSSYNEQFF.

The rearrangement uses TRBV2 and TRBJ1-3; D is undetermined. V was clipped by 0 bases and J by 0 bases, with 9 bases between them. The CDR3 contains 16 residues. Germline CDR1 reads SNHLY; CDR2 reads FYNNEI. Here the CDR3 DNA reads TGTGCCAGCAGTGAAGCGCGGCGGAGCTCTGGAAACACCATATATTTT. This gives the protein CASSEARRSSGNTIYF. The full variable domain, rest sourced from reference TRBV2 and TRBJ1-3, is EPEVTQTPSHQVTQMGQEVILRCVPISNHLYFYWYRQILGQKVEFLVSFYNNEISEKSEIFDDQFSVERPDGSNFTLKIRSTKLEDSAMYFCASSEARRSSGNTIYFGEGSWLTVV.

This chain connects TRBV6-1 to TRBJ2-7; unclear D gene. The CDR3 totals 14 residues. With 8 bases removed from V and 2 bases from J, the gap between germline ends came to 16 bases. Per germline, CDR1 MNHNS and CDR2 SASEGT. CDR3 DNA: TGTGCCAGCGTGATCAGAAAAGCGACCTACGAGCAGTACTTC. Its protein product is CASVIRKATYEQYF.